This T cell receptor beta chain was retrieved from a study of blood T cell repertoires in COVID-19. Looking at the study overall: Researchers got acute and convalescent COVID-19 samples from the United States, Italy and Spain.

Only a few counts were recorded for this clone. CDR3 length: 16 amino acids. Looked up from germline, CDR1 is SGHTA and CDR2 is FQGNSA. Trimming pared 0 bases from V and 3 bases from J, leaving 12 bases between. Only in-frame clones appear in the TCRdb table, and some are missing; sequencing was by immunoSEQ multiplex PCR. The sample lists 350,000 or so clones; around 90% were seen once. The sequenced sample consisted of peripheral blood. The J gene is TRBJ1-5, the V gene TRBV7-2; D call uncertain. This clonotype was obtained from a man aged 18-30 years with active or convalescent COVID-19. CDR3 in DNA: TGTGCCAGCAGCTTAGCCGTCACAAACATCAATCAGCCCCAGCATTTT. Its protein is CASSLAVTNINQPQHF.